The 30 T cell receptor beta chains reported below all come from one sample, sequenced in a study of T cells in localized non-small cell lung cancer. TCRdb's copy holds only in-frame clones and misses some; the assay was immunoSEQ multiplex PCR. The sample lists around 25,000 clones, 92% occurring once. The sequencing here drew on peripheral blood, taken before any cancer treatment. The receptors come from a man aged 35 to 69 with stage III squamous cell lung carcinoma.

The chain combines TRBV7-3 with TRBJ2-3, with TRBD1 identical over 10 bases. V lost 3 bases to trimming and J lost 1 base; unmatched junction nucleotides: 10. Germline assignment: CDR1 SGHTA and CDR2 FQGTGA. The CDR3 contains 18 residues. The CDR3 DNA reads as TGTGCCAGCAGCTTGGGAAGGAGAGGGACAGGGGGCACAGATACGCAGTATTTT. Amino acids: CASSLGRRGTGGTDTQYF.

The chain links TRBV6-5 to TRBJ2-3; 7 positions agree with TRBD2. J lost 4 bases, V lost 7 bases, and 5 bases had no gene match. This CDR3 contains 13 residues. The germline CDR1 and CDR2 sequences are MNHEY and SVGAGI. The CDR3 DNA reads TGTGCCAGCATGACTAGCTCGGCAGATACGCAGTATTTT. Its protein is CASMTSSADTQYF.

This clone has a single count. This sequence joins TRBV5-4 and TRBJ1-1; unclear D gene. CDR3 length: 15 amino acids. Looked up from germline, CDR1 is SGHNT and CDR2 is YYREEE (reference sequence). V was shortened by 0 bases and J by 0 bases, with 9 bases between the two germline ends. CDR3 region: CASSLGQPMNTEAFF. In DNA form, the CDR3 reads TGTGCCAGCAGCTTGGGTCAGCCCATGAACACTGAAGCTTTCTTT.

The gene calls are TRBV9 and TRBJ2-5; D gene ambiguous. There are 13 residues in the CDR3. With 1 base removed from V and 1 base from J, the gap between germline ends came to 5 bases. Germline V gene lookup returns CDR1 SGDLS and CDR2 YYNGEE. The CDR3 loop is CASSVNGQETQYF. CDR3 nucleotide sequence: TGTGCCAGCAGCGTAAACGGCCAAGAGACCCAGTACTTC.

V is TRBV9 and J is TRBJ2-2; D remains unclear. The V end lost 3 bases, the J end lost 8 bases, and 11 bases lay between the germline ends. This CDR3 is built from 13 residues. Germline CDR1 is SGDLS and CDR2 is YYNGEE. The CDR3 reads CASSGDPGGELFF. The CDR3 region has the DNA TGTGCCAGCAGCGGAGACCCCGGGGGGGAGCTGTTTTTT.

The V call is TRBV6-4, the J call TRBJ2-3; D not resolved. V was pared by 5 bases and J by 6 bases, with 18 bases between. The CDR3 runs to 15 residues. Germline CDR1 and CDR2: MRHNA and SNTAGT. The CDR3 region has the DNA TGTGCCAGCAGTTCCCGGGCCTCTGGGCCGGATACGCAGTATTTT. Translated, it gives CASSSRASGPDTQYF.

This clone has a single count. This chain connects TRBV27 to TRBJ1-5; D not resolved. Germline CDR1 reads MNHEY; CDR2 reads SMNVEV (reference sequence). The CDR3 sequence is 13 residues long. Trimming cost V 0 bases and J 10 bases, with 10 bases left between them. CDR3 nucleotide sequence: TGTGCCAGCAGTTTATCCGAATTTCGTCCCCAGCATTTT. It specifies CASSLSEFRPQHF.

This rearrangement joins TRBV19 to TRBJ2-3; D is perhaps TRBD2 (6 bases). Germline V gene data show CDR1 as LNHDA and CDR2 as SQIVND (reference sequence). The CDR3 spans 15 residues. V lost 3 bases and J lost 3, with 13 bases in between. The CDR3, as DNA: TGTGCCAGTAGTATCCCTAGCGTGGGAACAGATACGCAGTATTTT. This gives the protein CASSIPSVGTDTQYF. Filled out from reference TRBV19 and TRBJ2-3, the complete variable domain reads DGGITQSPKYLFRKEGQNVTLSCEQNLNHDAMYWYRQDPGQGLRLIYYSQIVNDFQKGDIAEGYSVSREKKESFPLTVTSAQKNPTAFYLCASSIPSVGTDTQYFGPGTRLTVL.

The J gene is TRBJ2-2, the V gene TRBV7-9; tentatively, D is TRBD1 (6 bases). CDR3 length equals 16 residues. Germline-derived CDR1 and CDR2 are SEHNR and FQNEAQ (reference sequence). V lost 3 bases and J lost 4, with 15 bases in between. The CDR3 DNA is TGTGCCAGCAGCTTTGGCTCAGGGGCAGTCACCGGGGAGCTGTTTTTT. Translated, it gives CASSFGSGAVTGELFF. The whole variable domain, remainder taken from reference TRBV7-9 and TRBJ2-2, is DTGVSQNPRHKITKRGQNVTFRCDPISEHNRLYWYRQTLGQGPEFLTYFQNEAQLEKSRLLSDRFSAERPKGSFSTLEIQRTEQGDSAMYLCASSFGSGAVTGELFFGEGSRLTVL.

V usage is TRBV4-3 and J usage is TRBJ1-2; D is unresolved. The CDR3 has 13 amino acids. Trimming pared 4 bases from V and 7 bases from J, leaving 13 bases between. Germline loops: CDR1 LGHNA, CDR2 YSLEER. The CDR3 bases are TGCGCCAGCAGCCGAGACCGGGCTACTGGCTACACCTTC. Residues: CASSRDRATGYTF.

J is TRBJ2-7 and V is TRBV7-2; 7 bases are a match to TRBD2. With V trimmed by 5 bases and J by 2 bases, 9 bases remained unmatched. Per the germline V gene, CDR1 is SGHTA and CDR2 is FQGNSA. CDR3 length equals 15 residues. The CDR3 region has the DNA TGTGCCAGCAGCGCCGCTAGCGGAGTCGCCTACGAGCAGTACTTC. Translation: CASSAASGVAYEQYF.

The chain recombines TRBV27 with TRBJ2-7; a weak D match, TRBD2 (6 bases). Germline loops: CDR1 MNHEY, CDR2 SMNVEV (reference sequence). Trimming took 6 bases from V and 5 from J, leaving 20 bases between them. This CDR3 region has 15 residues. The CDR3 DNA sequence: TGTGCCAGCAGGAAGAGGGCCTCGGGGGACGACGAGCAGTACTTC. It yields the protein CASRKRASGDDEQYF.

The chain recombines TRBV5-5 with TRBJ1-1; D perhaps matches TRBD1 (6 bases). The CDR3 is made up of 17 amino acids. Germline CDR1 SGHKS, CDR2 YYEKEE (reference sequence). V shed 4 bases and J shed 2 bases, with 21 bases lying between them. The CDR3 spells CASSLSPQQGPNTEAFF. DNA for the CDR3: TGTGCCAGCAGCCTGTCCCCCCAACAGGGACCTAACACTGAAGCTTTCTTT.

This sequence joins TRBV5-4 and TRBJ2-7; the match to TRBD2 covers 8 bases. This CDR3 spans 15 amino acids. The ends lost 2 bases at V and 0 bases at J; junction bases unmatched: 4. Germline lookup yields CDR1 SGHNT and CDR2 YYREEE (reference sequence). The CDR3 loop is CASSFGGGTSYEQYF. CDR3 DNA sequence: TGTGCCAGCAGCTTTGGCGGGGGGACCTCCTACGAGCAGTACTTC.

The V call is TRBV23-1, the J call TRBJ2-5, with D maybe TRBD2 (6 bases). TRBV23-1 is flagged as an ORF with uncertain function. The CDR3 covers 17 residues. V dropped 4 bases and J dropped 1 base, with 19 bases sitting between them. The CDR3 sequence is CASSPRTKRPTQETQYF. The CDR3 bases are TGCGCCAGCAGTCCCCGGACTAAGCGTCCGACCCAAGAGACCCAGTACTTC.

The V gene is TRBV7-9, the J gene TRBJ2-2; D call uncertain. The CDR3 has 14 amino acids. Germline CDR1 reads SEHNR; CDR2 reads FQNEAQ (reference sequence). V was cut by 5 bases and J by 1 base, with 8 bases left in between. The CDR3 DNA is TGTGCCAGCAGCCGCGCAGGGAACACCGGGGAGCTGTTTTTT. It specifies CASSRAGNTGELFF.

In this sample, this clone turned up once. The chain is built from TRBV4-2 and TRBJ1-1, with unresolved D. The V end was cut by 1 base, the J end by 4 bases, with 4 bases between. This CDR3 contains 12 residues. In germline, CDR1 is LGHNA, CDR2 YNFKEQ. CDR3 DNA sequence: TGTGCCAGCAGCCAAGCCGCCACTGAAGCTTTCTTT. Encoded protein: CASSQAATEAFF.

The CDR3 sequence is CASSSGPRSYNEQFF. The CDR3 region has the DNA TGTGCCAGCAGTTCGGGACCACGCTCCTACAATGAGCAGTTCTTC. J is TRBJ2-1 and V is TRBV6-5; tentatively, D is TRBD1 or TRBD2 (5 bases each). Germline values: CDR1 MNHEY, CDR2 SVGAGI. The CDR3 is 15 amino acids. Trimming pared 4 bases from V and 0 bases from J, leaving 10 bases between.

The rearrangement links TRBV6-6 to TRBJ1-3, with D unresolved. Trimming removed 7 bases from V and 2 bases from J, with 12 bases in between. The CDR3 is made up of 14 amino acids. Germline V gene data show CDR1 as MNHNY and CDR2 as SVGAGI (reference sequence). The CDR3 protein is CASTVTVTGNTIYF. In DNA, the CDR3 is TGTGCCAGCACCGTGACTGTTACTGGAAACACCATATATTTT.

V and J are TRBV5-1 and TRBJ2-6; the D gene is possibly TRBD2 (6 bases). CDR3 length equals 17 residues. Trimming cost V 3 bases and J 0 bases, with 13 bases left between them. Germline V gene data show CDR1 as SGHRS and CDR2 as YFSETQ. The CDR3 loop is CASSSGTPDSGANVLTF. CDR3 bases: TGCGCCAGCAGCTCAGGGACTCCCGACTCTGGGGCCAACGTCCTGACTTTC.

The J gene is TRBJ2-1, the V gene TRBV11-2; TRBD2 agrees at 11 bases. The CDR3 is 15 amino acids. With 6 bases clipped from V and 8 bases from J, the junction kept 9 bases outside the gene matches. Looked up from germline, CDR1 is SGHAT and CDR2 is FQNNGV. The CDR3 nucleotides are TGTGCCAGCAGTCTTAGACTAGCGGGACGGGATGAGCAGTTCTTC. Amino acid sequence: CASSLRLAGRDEQFF.

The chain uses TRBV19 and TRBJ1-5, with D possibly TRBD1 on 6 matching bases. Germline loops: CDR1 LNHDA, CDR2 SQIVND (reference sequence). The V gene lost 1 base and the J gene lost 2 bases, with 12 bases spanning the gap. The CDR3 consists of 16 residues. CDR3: CASSIGGGGGNQPQHF. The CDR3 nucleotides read TGTGCCAGTAGTATAGGCGGAGGGGGGGGCAATCAGCCCCAGCATTTT.

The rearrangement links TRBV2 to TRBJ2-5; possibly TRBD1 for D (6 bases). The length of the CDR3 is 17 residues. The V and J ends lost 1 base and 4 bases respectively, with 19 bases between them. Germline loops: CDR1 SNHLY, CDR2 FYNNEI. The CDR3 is CASSEGVLRAGVETQYF. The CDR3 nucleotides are TGTGCCAGCAGTGAAGGGGTATTGCGGGCAGGGGTAGAGACCCAGTACTTC.

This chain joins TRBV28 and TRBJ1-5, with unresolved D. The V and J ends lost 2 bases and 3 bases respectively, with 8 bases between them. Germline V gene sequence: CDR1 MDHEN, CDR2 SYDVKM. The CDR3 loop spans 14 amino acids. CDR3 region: CASSLMGFNQPQHF. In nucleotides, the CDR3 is TGTGCCAGCAGTTTAATGGGGTTCAATCAGCCCCAGCATTTT.

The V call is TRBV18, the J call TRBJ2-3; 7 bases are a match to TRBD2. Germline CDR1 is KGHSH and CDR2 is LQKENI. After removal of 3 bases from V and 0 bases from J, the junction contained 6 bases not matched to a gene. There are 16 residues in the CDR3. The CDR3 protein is CASSPLLAPSTDTQYF. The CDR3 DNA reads TGTGCCAGCTCACCCCTACTAGCGCCTAGCACAGATACGCAGTATTTT.

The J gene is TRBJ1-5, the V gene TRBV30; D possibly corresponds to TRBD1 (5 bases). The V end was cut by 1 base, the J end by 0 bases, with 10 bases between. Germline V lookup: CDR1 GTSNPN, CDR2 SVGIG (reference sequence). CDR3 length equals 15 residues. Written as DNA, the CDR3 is TGTGCCTGGAGTGGGCCCGGGGGTAGCAATCAGCCCCAGCATTTT. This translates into CAWSGPGGSNQPQHF.

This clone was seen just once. The CDR3 protein is CASSGQGRLETQYF. The CDR3 nucleotides read TGCGCCAGCAGCGGGCAGGGGCGGTTGGAGACCCAGTACTTC. The chain has TRBV5-1 and TRBJ2-5, with a possible D match to TRBD1 (6 bases). There are 14 residues in the CDR3. The germline CDR1 and CDR2 sequences are SGHRS and YFSETQ. Trimming took 4 bases from V and 5 from J, leaving 15 bases between them.

Here the CDR3 reads CASSPMGKAPELFF. CDR3 sequence (DNA): TGTGCCAGCAGCCCGATGGGGAAGGCCCCGGAGCTGTTTTTT. The rearrangement links TRBV5-4 to TRBJ1-4; D uncertain. The J call may not be correct, given that the DNA end is closer to TRBJ2-2. The CDR3 has 14 residues. Germline values: CDR1 SGHNT, CDR2 YYREEE (reference sequence).

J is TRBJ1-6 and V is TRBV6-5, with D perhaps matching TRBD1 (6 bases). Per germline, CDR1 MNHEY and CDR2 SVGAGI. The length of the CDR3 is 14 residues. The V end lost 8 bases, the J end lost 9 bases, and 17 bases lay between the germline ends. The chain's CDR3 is CASGGQGRGSPLHF. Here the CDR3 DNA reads TGTGCCAGCGGGGGACAAGGTCGAGGTTCACCCCTCCACTTT.

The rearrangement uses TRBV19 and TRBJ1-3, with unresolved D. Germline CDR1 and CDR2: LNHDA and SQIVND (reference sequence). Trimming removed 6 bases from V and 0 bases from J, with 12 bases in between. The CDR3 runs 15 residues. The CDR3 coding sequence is TGTGCCAGTAGGATCCCGGGGAGCTCTGGAAACACCATATATTTT. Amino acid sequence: CASRIPGSSGNTIYF.